A selection of T cell receptor beta chains follows, all from one sample in a study of shared clonotypes between healthy human individuals. Produced via immunoSEQ multiplex PCR; TCRdb's table is partial and in-frame only. Found here are 2 million to 2.5 million clones, nearly 97% of them singletons; the top ten hold roughly 0.13%. Sequenced sample: naive CD4+ T cells sorted from blood. These receptor sequences come from a man younger than 35 in good health. Each CDR3 is given with its conserved first and last residue. Each record gives: V gene, clone size, D gene, J gene, CDR3 protein, CDR3 DNA. The D gene is left open where the match is weak. Clone size is not always given. Where it is, it says once, few, many or a class for expanded clones.

TRBV29-1	.	TRBD1	TRBJ1-3	CSAGQAEGNTIYF	TGCAGCGCCGGACAGGCCGAAGGAAACACCATATATTTT
TRBV25-1	.	.	TRBJ2-1	CASSEAGLSRSYNEQFF	TGTGCCAGCAGTGAAGCTGGTTTATCCCGCTCCTACAATGAGCAGTTCTTC
TRBV6-7	.	TRBD1	TRBJ2-2	CASTRDRNPTRENGELFF	TGTGCCAGCACCCGGGACAGGAACCCGACTAGAGAGAACGGGGAGCTGTTTTTT
TRBV5-1	.	.	TRBJ1-5	CASSLTGNNQPQHF	TGCGCCAGCAGCCTGACAGGTAACAATCAGCCCCAGCATTTT
TRBV5-1	.	.	TRBJ2-5	CASRFESGNQETQYF	TGCGCCAGCAGATTCGAATCAGGGAACCAAGAGACCCAGTACTTC
TRBV28	.	.	TRBJ1-2	CASSFVDRDYGYTF	TGTGCCAGCAGTTTTGTCGACCGGGACTATGGCTACACCTTC
TRBV6-1	once	.	TRBJ1-4	CASSSAVVGEKLFF	TGTGCCAGCAGCAGTGCGGTAGTAGGCGAAAAACTGTTTTTT
TRBV18	.	.	TRBJ2-4	CASSPAAKNIQYF	TGTGCCAGCTCACCAGCGGCCAAAAACATTCAGTACTTC
TRBV5-1	.	TRBD2	TRBJ2-7	CASRREAVYEQYF	TGCGCCAGCAGGCGGGAGGCCGTCTACGAGCAGTACTTC
TRBV25-1	.	.	TRBJ1-1	CASASPESVAEAFF	TGTGCCAGCGCGTCCCCAGAGTCTGTCGCTGAAGCTTTCTTT
TRBV7-9	.	TRBD2	TRBJ2-3	CASSSLAASTDTQYF	TGTGCCAGCAGCTCCCTAGCGGCTAGCACAGATACGCAGTATTTT
TRBV29-1	.	.	TRBJ1-2	CSVYTGDYGYTF	TGCAGCGTTTATACAGGAGACTATGGCTACACCTTC
TRBV7-9	.	TRBD1	TRBJ1-6	CASSRNQGVTYNSPLHF	TGTGCCAGCAGCCGCAATCAGGGGGTTACCTATAATTCACCCCTCCACTTT
TRBV5-1	once	.	TRBJ2-1	CASSLVWNEQFF	TGCGCCAGCAGCTTGGTTTGGAATGAGCAGTTCTTC
TRBV5-1	.	.	TRBJ2-1	CASSFYDREDDEQFF	TGCGCCAGCAGCTTTTACGACAGGGAGGACGATGAGCAGTTCTTC
TRBV19	.	.	TRBJ2-5	CASSPPGSKETQYF	TGTGCCAGTAGTCCCCCAGGTTCCAAAGAGACCCAGTACTTC
TRBV5-1	.	.	TRBJ1-3	CASSSPGNTIYF	TGCGCCAGCAGCTCACCGGGAAACACCATATATTTT
TRBV27	.	TRBD2	TRBJ2-3	CASSLGRLATDTQYF	TGTGCCAGCAGTTTGGGGAGACTAGCCACAGATACGCAGTATTTT
TRBV5-6	.	.	TRBJ1-2	CASSTSGWGYTF	TGTGCCAGCAGCACCTCGGGGTGGGGCTACACCTTC
TRBV4-3	.	.	TRBJ1-2	CASSQEPLSYGYTF	TGCGCCAGCAGCCAAGAACCCCTGAGCTATGGCTACACCTTC
TRBV18	.	TRBD2	TRBJ2-3	CASSQRTSGSTDTQYF	TGTGCCAGCTCACAACGGACTAGCGGGAGCACAGATACGCAGTATTTT
TRBV7-2	.	TRBD1	TRBJ2-1	CASSLDGQGYNEQFF	TGTGCCAGCAGCTTAGATGGACAGGGGTACAATGAGCAGTTCTTC
TRBV10-3	.	.	TRBJ1-4	CAISESDNWEKLFF	TGTGCCATCAGTGAGTCGGACAATTGGGAAAAACTGTTTTTT
TRBV4-1	once	TRBD2	TRBJ2-1	CASSQIIAGVVSKEQFF	TGCGCCAGCAGCCAAATTATAGCGGGAGTAGTGTCCAAGGAGCAGTTCTTC
TRBV30	.	.	TRBJ1-2	CAWSLDVGIYGYTF	TGTGCCTGGAGCCTGGATGTGGGGATATATGGCTACACCTTC
TRBV28	.	.	TRBJ2-1	CASSLTANEQFF	TGTGCCAGCAGTCTTACAGCTAATGAGCAGTTCTTC
TRBV27	.	TRBD2	TRBJ2-7	CASRRWASGESYEQYF	TGTGCCAGCCGTCGATGGGCTAGCGGCGAATCCTACGAGCAGTACTTC
TRBV29-1	.	TRBD1	TRBJ1-2	CSICLGDRGSCTF	TGCAGCATATGCCTGGGGGACAGGGGATCTTGCACCTTC
TRBV7-3	.	.	TRBJ1-2	CASSLIDSRSTNYGYTF	TGTGCCAGCAGCTTAATAGACAGCCGCTCCACTAACTATGGCTACACCTTC
TRBV30	.	.	TRBJ2-2	CAWRVEGARAGELFF	TGTGCCTGGAGGGTCGAAGGGGCGAGGGCCGGGGAGCTGTTTTTT
TRBV18	.	TRBD1	TRBJ2-7	CASSPGTGGTYEQYF	TGTGCCAGCTCACCCGGGACAGGCGGTACCTACGAGCAGTACTTC
TRBV7-2	.	TRBD2	TRBJ2-7	CASSLVAGGPMGTYEQYF	TGTGCCAGCAGTCTTGTAGCGGGAGGGCCTATGGGGACCTACGAGCAGTACTTC
TRBV28	.	.	TRBJ1-1	CASTQFGSGAFF	TGTGCCAGCACCCAATTCGGGTCTGGGGCTTTCTTT
TRBV18	.	TRBD1	TRBJ1-1	CASSPDRGQIGAFF	TGTGCCAGCTCACCAGACAGGGGGCAAATTGGGGCTTTCTTT
TRBV7-8	.	TRBD2	TRBJ2-3	CASSLEAGADTQYF	TGTGCCAGCAGCTTAGAAGCGGGAGCGGATACGCAGTATTTT
TRBV11-3	.	.	TRBJ1-1	CASSPNKNTEAFF	TGTGCCAGCAGCCCTAATAAGAACACTGAAGCTTTCTTT
TRBV11-3	.	.	TRBJ2-1	CASSLDMGPSNEQFF	TGTGCCAGCAGCTTAGACATGGGTCCCTCCAATGAGCAGTTCTTC
TRBV28	.	TRBD1	TRBJ1-4	CASSARQGAGEKLFF	TGTGCCAGCAGTGCCCGACAGGGGGCGGGTGAAAAACTGTTTTTT
TRBV5-1	.	.	TRBJ1-4	CASSLGLPTNEKLFF	TGCGCCAGCAGCTTGGGCCTCCCAACTAATGAAAAACTGTTTTTT
TRBV9	.	TRBD1	TRBJ2-5	CASSARQGSDKETQYF	TGTGCCAGCAGCGCCCGACAGGGTTCGGATAAAGAGACCCAGTACTTC
TRBV23-1	.	.	TRBJ1-5	CASWAVVSNQPQHF	TGCGCCAGCTGGGCAGTTGTTAGCAATCAGCCCCAGCATTTT
TRBV19	.	TRBD1	TRBJ1-2	CASRQTGAYGYTF	TGTGCCAGTAGACAGACAGGGGCCTATGGCTACACCTTC
TRBV30	.	.	TRBJ1-1	CAWRYPGARVPEAFF	TGTGCCTGGAGGTACCCCGGGGCCAGGGTACCTGAAGCTTTCTTT
TRBV28	.	.	TRBJ1-2	CASSLPGHYGYTF	TGTGCCAGCAGCCTCCCGGGACACTATGGCTACACCTTC
TRBV6-5	.	.	TRBJ2-2	CASSKGWLNTGELFF	TGTGCCAGCAGTAAAGGGTGGCTTAACACCGGGGAGCTGTTTTTT
TRBV2	.	TRBD1	TRBJ2-3	CASRGGQGGNTDTQYF	TGTGCCAGCAGAGGTGGACAGGGTGGAAACACAGATACGCAGTATTTT
TRBV7-9	.	.	TRBJ1-4	CASSSGDWEKLFF	TGTGCCAGCAGCTCCGGAGATTGGGAAAAACTGTTTTTT
TRBV2	few	.	TRBJ1-5	CASSETQDGQPQHF	TGTGCCAGCAGTGAGACCCAGGACGGTCAGCCCCAGCATTTT